The 22 T cell receptor beta chains presented below share a single source sample, sequenced in a study of cytomegalovirus exposure and HLA in healthy donors. The method was immunoSEQ multiplex PCR; TCRdb's version includes in-frame clones alone and lacks a portion of them. The sample records about 190,000 clones, approximately 80% being singletons. The sample taken for sequencing was PBMCs. Every receptor here comes from a man aged 18 to 30 in good health and CMV-seropositive.

About this clone itself: Sequence at one end of the junction differs from germline and may be a read error. The chain links TRBV5-5 to TRBJ2-5; a possible D gene is TRBD2 (6 bases). The V gene's germline CDR1 is SGHKS and CDR2 YYEKEE (reference sequence). This CDR3 contains 14 residues. In DNA form, the CDR3 reads TGTGCCAGCAGGTTGGGGAGGTACCAAGAGACCCAGTACTTC. Protein product: CASRLGRYQETQYF.

The DNA of the CDR3 is TGTGCCAGCAGCGTAGAGACGGGGAAGAGCTATGGCTACACCTTC. Its translation: CASSVETGKSYGYTF. The genes are TRBV9 and TRBJ1-2; D is ambiguous. The V gene lost 0 bases and the J gene lost 4 bases, with 13 bases spanning the gap. CDR1 and CDR2 from the germline V gene are SGDLS and YYNGEE. The CDR3 is made up of 15 amino acids.

This clone was seen once. The CDR3 DNA reads TGTGCCACCAGCAGGGCCCGAGGAGGGAACACTGAAGCTTTCTTT. Protein: CATSRARGGNTEAFF. V and J are TRBV15 and TRBJ1-1; D unresolved. The CDR3 loop spans 15 amino acids. Germline CDR1 and CDR2: LNHNV and YYDKDF (reference sequence). Trimming took 3 bases from V and 1 from J, leaving 12 bases between them.

The chain carries TRBV5-6 and TRBJ1-1, with D hard to call. Germline V gives CDR1 SGHDT, CDR2 YYEEEE. V was shortened by 1 base and J by 5 bases, with 9 bases between the two germline ends. CDR3 size: 13 residues. In DNA form, the CDR3 reads TGTGCCAGCAGCTTGAGTAAGCAAACTGAAGCTTTCTTT. Amino acids: CASSLSKQTEAFF. The full variable domain, rest sourced from reference TRBV5-6 and TRBJ1-1, is DAGVTQSPTHLIKTRGQQVTLRCSPKSGHDTVSWYQQALGQGPQFIFQYYEEEERQRGNFPDRFSGHQFPNYSSELNVNALLLGDSALYLCASSLSKQTEAFFGQGTRLTVV.

The V and J genes are TRBV7-9 and TRBJ2-3, with 10 bases identical to TRBD2. In germline, CDR1 is SEHNR, CDR2 FQNEAQ (reference sequence). The CDR3 totals 18 residues. J gave up 2 bases and V 8 bases, and 16 bases lay outside the gene matches. The CDR3 spells CASALGIGLAGVTDTQYF. The CDR3 coding sequence is TGTGCCAGCGCCTTAGGGATTGGCCTAGCGGGAGTCACAGATACGCAGTATTTT.

This rearrangement joins TRBV27 to TRBJ1-5, with TRBD1 matching 10 bases. Germline CDR1 reads MNHEY; CDR2 reads SMNVEV (reference sequence). This CDR3 is built from 14 residues. The trim removed 5 bases at V and 5 bases at J, leaving 3 bases unmatched. The CDR3 region is CASSRQGAYQPQHF. CDR3 bases: TGTGCCAGCAGTCGACAGGGGGCCTATCAGCCCCAGCATTTT.

The chain is built from TRBV30 and TRBJ1-5; perhaps TRBD1 as D (6 bases). Trimming removed 4 bases at V and 6 bases at J, with 13 bases between. Germline V gives CDR1 GTSNPN, CDR2 SVGIG (reference sequence). The CDR3 runs 13 residues. CDR3 DNA sequence: TGTGCCTGGAAGGAGCAGGGGTTTCAGCCCCAGCATTTT. Translating gives CAWKEQGFQPQHF.

This clone was observed a few times. The chain recombines TRBV30 with TRBJ1-2, with D possibly being TRBD1 (6 bases). Trimming cost V 8 bases and J 8 bases, with 15 bases left between them. Germline CDR1 reads GTSNPN; CDR2 reads SVGIG (reference sequence). This CDR3 has 11 residues. The CDR3 DNA follows: TGTGCCATACAGGGAAGCGACGGCTACACCTTC. Protein: CAIQGSDGYTF.

The rearrangement uses TRBV27 and TRBJ2-7; no definite D call. This CDR3 is 12 amino acids long. The V end lost 6 bases, the J end lost 6 bases, and 12 bases lay between the germline ends. Looked up from germline, CDR1 is MNHEY and CDR2 is SMNVEV (reference sequence). The CDR3 nucleotides read TGTGCCAGCAGAGACCCCCGAGGCGAGCAGTACTTC. The encoded protein is CASRDPRGEQYF.

Note on this clone: Different DNA sequences within this sample yield the same CDR3. The V gene is TRBV28, the J gene TRBJ2-2, with 11 bases that match TRBD2. The CDR3 totals 16 residues. Germline-derived CDR1 and CDR2 are MDHEN and SYDVKM. V gave up 3 bases and J gave up 1 base; unmatched junction bases: 1. CDR3 DNA sequence: TGTGCCAGCAGTTTTAGCGGGAGGGGGAACACCGGGGAGCTGTTTTTT. Protein product: CASSFSGRGNTGELFF.

The J gene is TRBJ1-1, the V gene TRBV30; D not certain. V was clipped by 2 bases and J by 0 bases, with 16 bases between them. This CDR3 region has 16 residues. Germline V lookup: CDR1 GTSNPN, CDR2 SVGIG (reference sequence). The CDR3 DNA reads TGTGCCTGGAGTTCCTGGACTGGCAGTCTGAACACTGAAGCTTTCTTT. This codes for CAWSSWTGSLNTEAFF.

The V gene is TRBV4-2, the J gene TRBJ2-5, with D perhaps TRBD2 (5 bases). Germline V gene lookup returns CDR1 LGHNA and CDR2 YNFKEQ. Trimming left V 1 base short and J 3 bases short, with 9 bases between. There are 14 residues in the CDR3. The chain's CDR3 is CASSQVVGKETQYF. As DNA, the CDR3 is TGTGCCAGCAGCCAAGTAGTCGGGAAAGAGACCCAGTACTTC.

A single count supports this clone. The J gene is TRBJ1-5, the V gene TRBV4-3; D gene uncertain. V was pared by 0 bases and J by 3 bases, with 9 bases between. This CDR3 comprises 15 residues. Germline CDR1 and CDR2: LGHNA and YSLEER. The CDR3: CASSQDLRSNQPQHF. Here the CDR3 DNA reads TGCGCCAGCAGCCAAGATCTTAGATCCAATCAGCCCCAGCATTTT.

This sequence joins TRBV19 and TRBJ2-5, with D perhaps matching TRBD1 (7 bases). The CDR3 totals 15 residues. Germline CDR1 reads LNHDA; CDR2 reads SQIVND (reference sequence). The germline V and J ends were trimmed by 3 bases and 2 bases, with 13 bases remaining between them. The CDR3: CASSMEGALQETQYF. The CDR3 region has the DNA TGTGCCAGTAGTATGGAGGGGGCCCTTCAAGAGACCCAGTACTTC.

The chain joins TRBV6-1 to TRBJ1-4; 7 positions agree with TRBD1. Trimming took 4 bases from V and 7 from J; bases not matched to a gene: 9. From germline, CDR1 is MNHNS and CDR2 SASEGT. CDR3 size: 15 residues. The CDR3 region has the DNA TGTGCCAGCAGTGGCACAGGGGATTGGATTGAAAAACTGTTTTTT. It is translated as CASSGTGDWIEKLFF.

The V gene is TRBV5-1, the J gene TRBJ2-6; 15 bases are shared with TRBD2. With 3 bases clipped from V and 2 bases from J, the junction kept 12 bases outside the gene matches. Germline V CDR1 and CDR2: SGHRS, YFSETQ. The CDR3 covers 21 residues. The CDR3 spells CASSSTPGLAGGGAGANVLTF. The CDR3 DNA is TGCGCCAGCAGCTCCACCCCGGGACTAGCGGGAGGAGGGGCTGGGGCCAACGTCCTGACTTTC.

The chain uses TRBV7-6 and TRBJ2-1; 7 nucleotides agree with TRBD2. This CDR3 comprises 15 residues. V dropped 6 bases and J dropped 9; count of bases not matched to a gene: 14. Germline values: CDR1 SGHVS, CDR2 FNYEAQ. The CDR3 spells CASRGGTPNPGEQFF. CDR3 nucleotides: TGTGCCAGCAGGGGAGGGACTCCAAACCCCGGTGAGCAGTTCTTC.

The chain combines TRBV7-8 with TRBJ1-5; D remains ambiguous. In germline, CDR1 is SGHVS, CDR2 FQNEAQ. The CDR3 totals 15 residues. Deletions cut 6 bases from V and 0 bases from J, with 12 bases between. DNA of the CDR3: TGTGCCAGCAGTGTGTTCCCAAATAGCAATCAGCCCCAGCATTTT. Translated: CASSVFPNSNQPQHF.

This clone has just a few counts. The rearrangement links TRBV6-5 to TRBJ2-1, with 13 bases lining up with TRBD2. Losses at the gene ends were 6 bases for V and 10 bases for J; bases not matched to a gene: 3. The CDR3 has 13 amino acids. Per the germline V gene, CDR1 is MNHEY and CDR2 is SVGAGI. As DNA, the CDR3 is TGTGCCAGCAGGGGACTAGCGGGACGGGAGCAGTTCTTC. It codes for CASRGLAGREQFF.

This chain joins TRBV2 and TRBJ1-4; D is ambiguous. Germline V gene sequence: CDR1 SNHLY, CDR2 FYNNEI. V was cut by 1 base and J by 11 bases, with 8 bases left in between. This CDR3 has 12 amino acids. The CDR3 spells CASSEGAPKLFF. CDR3 in DNA: TGTGCCAGCAGTGAAGGGGCCCCCAAACTGTTTTTT.

The CDR3 loop is CASSDRLGTYEQYF. CDR3 bases: TGTGCCAGCAGTGATCGACTTGGAACCTACGAGCAGTACTTC. The J gene is TRBJ2-7, the V gene TRBV2; D call uncertain. This CDR3 region has 14 residues. Trimming removed 3 bases from V and 2 bases from J, with 11 bases in between. Germline loops: CDR1 SNHLY, CDR2 FYNNEI.

CDR3 in DNA: TGTGCCAGCAGTTACAGGCGGAGGCCGTTTGAGTACGAGCAGTACTTC. Translation gives CASSYRRRPFEYEQYF. The rearrangement uses TRBV6-6 and TRBJ2-7, with D perhaps TRBD2 (5 bases). This CDR3 spans 16 amino acids. Germline V gives CDR1 MNHNY, CDR2 SVGAGI (reference sequence). V dropped 2 bases and J dropped 4 bases, with 18 bases sitting between them.